This TCR beta chain emerged from a study of OX40 agonist ivuxolimab in advanced cancers. General study results and limits: Dosing at 0.1 to 3.0 mg/kg was accompanied by clonal expansion of CD4+ and CD8+ blood T cells by week 6.

In regard to this clone: Its target is not known.

V was pared by 4 bases and J by 2 bases, with 24 bases between. This CDR3 contains 19 residues. CDR1 is SGHDN and CDR2 is FVKESK in the germline V gene. Repertoires were generated with immunoSEQ multiplex PCR, while TCRdb's copy carries only in-frame clones and drops some. Of around 70,000 clones listed, around 83% are singletons. The receptor was isolated from an adult with an advanced solid tumor such as melanoma, head and neck, liver or kidney cancer. The sample consisted of CD4+ or CD8+ T cells sorted from blood, taken in a trial of the OX40 agonist ivuxolimab. This rearrangement joins TRBV14 to TRBJ2-1; D possibly matches TRBD1 or TRBD2 (5 bases each). The CDR3 nucleotides are TGTGCCAGCAGCCGATATCGGGACGGAGGAAGACGGGCCTACAATGAGCAGTTCTTC. Translated: CASSRYRDGGRRAYNEQFF. The full variable domain, in which reference TRBV14 and TRBJ2-1 provide the parts outside the CDR3, is EAGVTQFPSHSVIEKGQTVTLRCDPISGHDNLYWYRRVMGKEIKFLLHFVKESKQDESGMPNNRFLAERTGGTYSTLKVQPAELEDSGVYFCASSRYRDGGRRAYNEQFFGPGTRLTVL.